This entry lists 7 T cell receptor beta chains sequenced from one sample in a study of blood T cells in healthy people across ages. Next came a second PCR, run for about 7 to 12 cycles, which used a sample-barcoded 5' primer along with a J-beta primer mix. TCRdb reprocessed the 5' RACE reads via MiXCR and lists one record per CDR3 protein. Of about 280,000 distinct CDR3 sequences listed, around 30% are singletons. The sequenced sample consisted of blood. The source of these receptors is a woman in her seventies in good health.

This clonotype was detected only a few times. The chain carries TRBV14 and TRBJ2-2; the match to TRBD2 covers 12 bases. Germline V CDR1 and CDR2: SGHDN, FVKESK. V was clipped by 4 bases and J by 3 bases; unmatched bases: 6. The CDR3 totals 17 residues. The CDR3 spells CASSPGLAGTDTGELFF. The CDR3 nucleotides read TGTGCCAGCAGCCCAGGACTAGCGGGGACGGACACCGGGGAGCTGTTTTTT. Using reference TRBV14 and TRBJ2-2 for the parts outside the CDR3, the full variable domain is EAGVTQFPSHSVIEKGQTVTLRCDPISGHDNLYWYRRVMGKEIKFLLHFVKESKQDESGMPNNRFLAERTGGTYSTLKVQPAELEDSGVYFCASSPGLAGTDTGELFFGEGSRLTVL.

This clonotype was counted a few times. V is TRBV4-3 and J is TRBJ1-2; D remains ambiguous. The CDR3 runs 15 residues. Germline lookup yields CDR1 LGHNA and CDR2 YSLEER. V was cut by 0 bases and J by 4 bases, with 12 bases left in between. CDR3 in amino acids: CASSQDLAVPYGYTF. Written as DNA, the CDR3 is TGCGCCAGCAGCCAAGATCTTGCAGTTCCCTATGGCTACACCTTC.

This clonotype was counted between two and nine times. The CDR3 region has the DNA TGTGCCAGCAGTTATAGAGCGGGAGTCTACAATGAGCAGTTCTTC. Protein: CASSYRAGVYNEQFF. This chain connects TRBV6-5 to TRBJ2-1, with TRBD2 matching over 8 bases. The CDR3 spans 15 residues. Germline V lookup: CDR1 MNHEY, CDR2 SVGAGI. V shed 3 bases and J 3 bases; nucleotides not matched to a gene: 4.

The chain carries TRBV28 and TRBJ2-5; TRBD1 is a possible D gene (6 bases). Matching the DNA end better, TRBJ2-7 makes the J call doubtful. Germline V gene sequence: CDR1 MDHEN, CDR2 SYDVKM. This CDR3 comprises 15 residues. CDR3 amino acids: CASSSSPGARYEQYF. The CDR3 coding sequence is TGTGCCAGCAGTTCCTCGCCAGGGGCGCGTTACGAGCAGTACTTC.

In this sample, this clonotype turned up a few times. V gene TRBV20-1 combines with J gene TRBJ2-7; TRBD1 matches at 7 bases. Germline lookup yields CDR1 DFQATT and CDR2 SNEGSKA (reference sequence). V shed 3 bases and J 3 bases; nucleotides not matched to a gene: 5. This CDR3 is 13 amino acids long. The CDR3 nucleotides are TGCAGTGCTAGCCGACAGGGCGGCTACGAGCAGTACTTC. Protein sequence: CSASRQGGYEQYF.

The chain recombines TRBV20-1 with TRBJ2-7; 8 positions match TRBD2. CDR3 size: 14 residues. J was trimmed by 4 bases and V by 0 bases; bases with no gene match: 5. Germline V gene sequence: CDR1 DFQATT, CDR2 SNEGSKA (reference sequence). The CDR3 sequence is CSARDFREGYEQYF. Written as DNA, the CDR3 is TGCAGTGCTAGAGATTTCCGGGAGGGTTACGAGCAGTACTTC.

Only one count was recorded for this clonotype. In DNA form, the CDR3 reads TGTGCCAGCAGCTTAGGGCCAGCCTCAGGGGAGCAGTACTTC. This gives the protein CASSLGPASGEQYF. The J gene is TRBJ2-7, the V gene TRBV7-6; D perhaps matches TRBD1 (5 bases). Looked up from germline, CDR1 is SGHVS and CDR2 is FNYEAQ. The CDR3 loop spans 14 amino acids. Trimming took 1 base from V and 7 from J, leaving 14 bases between them.